What follows are 12 T cell receptor beta chains derived from one specimen sequenced in a study of blood T cell repertoires in COVID-19. Libraries were prepared by immunoSEQ multiplex PCR; TCRdb keeps only in-frame clonotypes and omits some of them. The sample records some 260,000 clones, around 80% being singletons. The sample was PBMCs or T cells enriched from blood (not recorded which). The receptors were sampled from a man under 40 with acute COVID-19.

This chain connects TRBV28 to TRBJ1-1, with TRBD1 matching over 9 bases. V lost 6 bases, J lost 6 bases, and 11 bases stayed unmatched. Per the germline V gene, CDR1 is MDHEN and CDR2 is SYDVKM. The CDR3 contains 15 residues. The CDR3 region is CASSPSGTGNPEAFF. CDR3 nucleotide sequence: TGTGCCAGCAGCCCTTCCGGGACAGGGAATCCTGAAGCTTTCTTT.

This clone was observed once. The chain couples TRBV5-4 to TRBJ1-6, with 8 bases identical to TRBD1. This CDR3 is built from 15 residues. V lost 3 bases and J lost 10; bases outside the gene matches: 9. Germline V gene lookup returns CDR1 SGHNT and CDR2 YYREEE (reference sequence). DNA for the CDR3: TGTGCCAGCAGCTCCGACAGGGGTCTATCCTCACCCCTCCACTTT. This codes for CASSSDRGLSSPLHF.

The rearrangement links TRBV19 to TRBJ2-2, with 11 bases identical to TRBD1. Germline V gives CDR1 LNHDA, CDR2 SQIVND (reference sequence). The V and J ends lost 7 bases and 7 bases, in that order; junction bases with no gene match: 8. This CDR3 is 15 amino acids long. The CDR3 sequence: CASNTDRGLDGELFF. The CDR3 DNA reads as TGTGCCAGTAATACGGACAGGGGGCTAGACGGGGAGCTGTTTTTT.

This chain joins TRBV5-6 and TRBJ1-6; perhaps TRBD1 as D (6 bases). Deletions cut 4 bases from V and 6 bases from J, with 11 bases between. CDR3 length equals 14 residues. Germline CDR1 SGHDT, CDR2 YYEEEE. The CDR3 nucleotides read TGTGCCAGCAGCCCTGGACAGATTAATTCACCCCTCCACTTT. Amino acids: CASSPGQINSPLHF.

V and J are TRBV7-7 and TRBJ2-3, with 11 bases identical to TRBD2. Germline CDR1 is SSHAT and CDR2 is FNYEAQ (reference sequence). The V and J ends lost 5 bases and 5 bases, in that order; junction bases with no gene match: 6. This CDR3 contains 15 residues. Written as DNA, the CDR3 is TGTGCCAGCAGCCTTAGCGGGGGGGCCGGAGATACGCAGTATTTT. It is translated as CASSLSGGAGDTQYF.

The chain recombines TRBV5-1 with TRBJ1-1; 8 positions agree with TRBD1. With 4 bases clipped from V and 5 bases from J, the junction kept 13 bases outside the gene matches. CDR3 length: 16 residues. Germline-derived CDR1 and CDR2 are SGHRS and YFSETQ. The DNA of the CDR3 is TGCGCCAGCAGCCCAGGGACAGGATTTACCAAAACTGAAGCTTTCTTT. This gives the protein CASSPGTGFTKTEAFF.

The chain links TRBV7-2 to TRBJ1-5; TRBD1 might be the D (5 bases). From germline, CDR1 is SGHTA and CDR2 FQGNSA. The CDR3 is 13 amino acids. Trimming stripped 5 bases from V and 6 bases from J, with 11 bases between. In DNA form, the CDR3 reads TGTGCCAGCAGCGCCGCGGGGGGTCAGCCCCAGCATTTT. Translated, it gives CASSAAGGQPQHF.

The chain carries TRBV10-1 and TRBJ1-1; D possibly corresponds to TRBD1 (6 bases). CDR1 and CDR2 (germline): WNHNN, SYGVQD (reference sequence). V shed 8 bases and J shed 1 base, with 11 bases lying between them. This CDR3 comprises 13 residues. Written as DNA, the CDR3 is TGCGCCAGCGGAGGACAGCCGAACACTGAAGCTTTCTTT. Residues: CASGGQPNTEAFF.

The chain employs TRBV9 and TRBJ2-1; tentatively, D is TRBD2 (6 bases). CDR1 SGDLS and CDR2 YYNGEE come from the germline V gene. Trimming stripped 0 bases from V and 6 bases from J, with 16 bases between. The CDR3 runs 16 residues. The CDR3 here is CASSVAPTSSGNEQFF. CDR3 in DNA: TGTGCCAGCAGCGTAGCTCCGACTAGTTCCGGCAATGAGCAGTTCTTC.

V is TRBV28 and J is TRBJ2-3; no definite D call. The germline V and J ends were trimmed by 6 bases and 4 bases, with 8 bases remaining between them. Germline loops: CDR1 MDHEN, CDR2 SYDVKM. The CDR3 is 12 amino acids. The CDR3 DNA reads as TGTGCCAGCAGCTTACCTTCAGATACGCAGTATTTT. This translates into CASSLPSDTQYF. Based on the CDR3 plus reference TRBV28 and TRBJ2-3, the full variable domain is DVKVTQSSRYLVKRTGEKVFLECVQDMDHENMFWYRQDPGLGLRLIYFSYDVKMKEKGDIPEGYSVSREKKERFSLILESASTNQTSMYLCASSLPSDTQYFGPGTRLTVL.

The chain joins TRBV7-8 to TRBJ1-2; 7 nucleotides line up with TRBD1. CDR1 is SGHVS and CDR2 is FQNEAQ in the germline V gene. V lost 0 bases and J lost 6; bases outside the gene matches: 7. CDR3 length equals 15 residues. The CDR3 loop reads CASSLAPGGKDGYTF. The DNA for the CDR3 is TGTGCCAGCAGCTTAGCCCCAGGGGGGAAAGATGGCTACACCTTC.

This clone was observed once. The chain uses TRBV2 and TRBJ2-7; tentatively, D is TRBD2 (6 bases). The CDR3 is 14 amino acids. V shed 8 bases and J shed 4 bases, with 18 bases lying between them. Germline V gene data show CDR1 as SNHLY and CDR2 as FYNNEI. The CDR3 region is CASPGRDDLYEQYV. The CDR3 DNA sequence: TGTGCCAGCCCGGGGCGGGACGACCTTTACGAGCAGTACGTC.